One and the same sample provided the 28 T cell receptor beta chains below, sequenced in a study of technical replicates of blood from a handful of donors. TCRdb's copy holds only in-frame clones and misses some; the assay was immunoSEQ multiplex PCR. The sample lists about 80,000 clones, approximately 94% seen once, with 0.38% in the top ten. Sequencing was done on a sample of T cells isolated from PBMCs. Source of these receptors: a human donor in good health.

CDR3 amino acids: CAISGQGNRGVTEAFF. CDR3 sequence (DNA): TGTGCCATCAGCGGTCAAGGAAACAGGGGAGTCACTGAAGCTTTCTTT. The chain is built from TRBV10-3 and TRBJ1-1; 7 bases are shared with TRBD1. This CDR3 spans 16 amino acids. Losses at the gene ends were 6 bases for V and 4 bases for J; bases not matched to a gene: 14. CDR1 and CDR2 from the germline V gene are ENHRY and SYGVKD.

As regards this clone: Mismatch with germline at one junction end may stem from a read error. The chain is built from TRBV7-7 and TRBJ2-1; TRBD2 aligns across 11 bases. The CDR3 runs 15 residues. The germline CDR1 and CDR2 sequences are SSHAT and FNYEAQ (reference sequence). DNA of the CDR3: TGTGCTAGCAGCCAAGGGACTAGCGGTTACAATGAGCAGTTCTTC. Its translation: CASSQGTSGYNEQFF. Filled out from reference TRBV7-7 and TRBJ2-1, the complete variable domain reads GAGVSQSPRYKVTKRGQDVTLRCDPISSHATLYWYQQALGQGPEFLTYFNYEAQPDKSGLPSDRFSAERPEGSISTLTIQRTEQRDSAMYRCASSQGTSGYNEQFFGPGTRLTVL.

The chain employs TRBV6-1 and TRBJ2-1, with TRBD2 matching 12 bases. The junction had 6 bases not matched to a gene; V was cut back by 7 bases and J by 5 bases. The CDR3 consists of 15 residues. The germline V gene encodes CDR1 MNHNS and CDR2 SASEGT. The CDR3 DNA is TGTGCCAGCATAATCGGACTAGCGGGGAACAATGAGCAGTTCTTC. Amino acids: CASIIGLAGNNEQFF.

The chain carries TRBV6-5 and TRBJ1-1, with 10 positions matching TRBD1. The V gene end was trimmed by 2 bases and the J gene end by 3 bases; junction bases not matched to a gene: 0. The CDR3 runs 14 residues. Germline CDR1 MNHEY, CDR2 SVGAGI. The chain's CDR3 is CASSYGTGDTEAFF. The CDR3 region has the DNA TGTGCCAGCAGTTACGGGACAGGGGACACTGAAGCTTTCTTT.

As DNA, the CDR3 is TGTGCCACCAGCAGAGATTCCTCCGGGACTAGGGGCGACGAGCAGTACTTC. Its protein product is CATSRDSSGTRGDEQYF. The chain recombines TRBV15 with TRBJ2-7; TRBD2 aligns across 8 bases. The CDR3 runs 17 residues. The germline gives CDR1 LNHNV, CDR2 YYDKDF (reference sequence). After removal of 0 bases from V and 5 bases from J, the junction contained 12 bases not matched to a gene.

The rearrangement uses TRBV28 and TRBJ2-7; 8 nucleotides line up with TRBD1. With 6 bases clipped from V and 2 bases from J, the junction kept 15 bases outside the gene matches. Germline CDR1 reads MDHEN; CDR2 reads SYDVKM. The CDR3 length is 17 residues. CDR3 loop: CASRRNGTGCVPYEQYF. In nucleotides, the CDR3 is TGTGCCAGCAGGCGGAACGGGACAGGATGCGTCCCCTACGAGCAGTACTTC.

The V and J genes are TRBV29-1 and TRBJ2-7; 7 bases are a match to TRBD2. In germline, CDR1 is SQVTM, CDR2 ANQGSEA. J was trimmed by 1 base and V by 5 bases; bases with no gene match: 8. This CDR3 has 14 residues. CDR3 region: CSVQRSGTSYEQYF. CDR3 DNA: TGCAGCGTTCAGAGGAGCGGGACTTCCTACGAGCAGTACTTC.

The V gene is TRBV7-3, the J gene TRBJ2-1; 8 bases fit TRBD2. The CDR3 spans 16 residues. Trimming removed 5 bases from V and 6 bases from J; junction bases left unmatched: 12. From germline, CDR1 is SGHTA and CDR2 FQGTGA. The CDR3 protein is CASSPPGAGGINEQFF. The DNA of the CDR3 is TGTGCCAGCAGCCCCCCAGGGGCGGGAGGTATCAATGAGCAGTTCTTC. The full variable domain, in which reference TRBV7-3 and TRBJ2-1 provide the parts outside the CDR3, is GAGVSQTPSNKVTEKGKYVELRCDPISGHTALYWYRQSLGQGPEFLIYFQGTGAADDSGLPNDRFFAVRPEGSVSTLKIQRTERGDSAVYLCASSPPGAGGINEQFFGPGTRLTVL.

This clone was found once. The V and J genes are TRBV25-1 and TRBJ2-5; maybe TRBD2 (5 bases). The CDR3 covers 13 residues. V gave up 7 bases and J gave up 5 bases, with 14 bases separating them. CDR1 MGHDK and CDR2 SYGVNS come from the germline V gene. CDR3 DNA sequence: TGTGCCAGCACCATAGGAGGCGGGGAGACCCAGTACTTC. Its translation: CASTIGGGETQYF.

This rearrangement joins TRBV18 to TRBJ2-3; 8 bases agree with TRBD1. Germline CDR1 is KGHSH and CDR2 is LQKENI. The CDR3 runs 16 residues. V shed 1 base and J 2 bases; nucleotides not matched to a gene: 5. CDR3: CASSPRQGANTDTQYF. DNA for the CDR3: TGTGCCAGCTCACCACGCCAGGGGGCAAACACAGATACGCAGTATTTT.

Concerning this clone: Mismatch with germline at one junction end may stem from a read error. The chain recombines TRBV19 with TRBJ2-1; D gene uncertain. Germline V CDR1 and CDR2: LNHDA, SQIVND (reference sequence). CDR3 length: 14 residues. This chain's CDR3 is CASSIRGSHNEQFF. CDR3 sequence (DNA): TGTGCCAGTAGTATTAGAGGCTCCCACAATGAGCAGTTCTTC.

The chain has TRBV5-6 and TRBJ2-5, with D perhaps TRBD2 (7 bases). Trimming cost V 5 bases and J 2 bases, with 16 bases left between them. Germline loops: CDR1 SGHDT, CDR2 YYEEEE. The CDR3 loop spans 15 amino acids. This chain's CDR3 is CASRRQGRGQETQYF. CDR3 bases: TGTGCCAGCAGACGTCAGGGGAGGGGACAAGAGACCCAGTACTTC.

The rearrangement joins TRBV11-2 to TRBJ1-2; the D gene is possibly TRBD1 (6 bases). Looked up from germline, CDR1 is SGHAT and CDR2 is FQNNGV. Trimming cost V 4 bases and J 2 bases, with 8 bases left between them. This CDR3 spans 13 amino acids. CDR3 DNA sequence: TGTGCCAGCAGCTCCACAGGGAACTATGGCTACACCTTC. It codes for CASSSTGNYGYTF. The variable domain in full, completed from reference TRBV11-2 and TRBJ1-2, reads EAGVAQSPRYKIIEKRQSVAFWCNPISGHATLYWYQQILGQGPKLLIQFQNNGVVDDSQLPKDRFSAERLKGVDSTLKIQPAKLEDSAVYLCASSSTGNYGYTFGSGTRLTVV.

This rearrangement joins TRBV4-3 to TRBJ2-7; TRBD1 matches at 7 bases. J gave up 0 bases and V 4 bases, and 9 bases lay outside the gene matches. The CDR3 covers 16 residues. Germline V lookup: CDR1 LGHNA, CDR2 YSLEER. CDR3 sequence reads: CASSPYGQASSYEQYF. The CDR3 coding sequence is TGCGCCAGCAGCCCCTATGGACAGGCCAGCTCCTACGAGCAGTACTTC.

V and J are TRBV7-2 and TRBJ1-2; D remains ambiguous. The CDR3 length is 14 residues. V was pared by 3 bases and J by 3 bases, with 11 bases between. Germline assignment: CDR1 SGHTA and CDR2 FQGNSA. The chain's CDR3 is CASSFTGEDYGYTF. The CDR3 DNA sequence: TGTGCCAGCAGCTTTACGGGAGAAGACTATGGCTACACCTTC.

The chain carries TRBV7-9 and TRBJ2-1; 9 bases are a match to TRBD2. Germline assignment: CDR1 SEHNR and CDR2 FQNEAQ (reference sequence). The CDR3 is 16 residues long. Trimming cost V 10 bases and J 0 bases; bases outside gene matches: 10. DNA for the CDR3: TGTGCCACCAAGCCAGGAGCGGGAGGCTCCTACAATGAGCAGTTCTTC. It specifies CATKPGAGGSYNEQFF.

CDR3 amino acids: CAISESRKGPHYEQYF. The CDR3 DNA sequence: TGTGCCATCAGTGAGTCTCGGAAGGGGCCACACTACGAGCAGTACTTC. The chain recombines TRBV10-3 with TRBJ2-7; D possibly corresponds to TRBD1 (5 bases). The germline gives CDR1 ENHRY, CDR2 SYGVKD. The V and J ends lost 0 bases and 3 bases respectively, with 15 bases between them. This CDR3 region has 16 residues.

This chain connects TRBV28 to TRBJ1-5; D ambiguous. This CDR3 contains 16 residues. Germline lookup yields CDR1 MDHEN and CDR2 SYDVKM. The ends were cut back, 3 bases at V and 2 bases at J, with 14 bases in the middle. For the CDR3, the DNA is TGTGCCAGCAGTTTTTTCGGGAGACTAGGCAATCAGCCCCAGCATTTT. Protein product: CASSFFGRLGNQPQHF.

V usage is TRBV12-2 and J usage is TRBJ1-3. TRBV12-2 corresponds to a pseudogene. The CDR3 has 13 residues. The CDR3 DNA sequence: TGTGCAAGTCGCTTTCCCGGGAAAAACACCATATATTTT. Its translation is CASRFPGKNTIYF.

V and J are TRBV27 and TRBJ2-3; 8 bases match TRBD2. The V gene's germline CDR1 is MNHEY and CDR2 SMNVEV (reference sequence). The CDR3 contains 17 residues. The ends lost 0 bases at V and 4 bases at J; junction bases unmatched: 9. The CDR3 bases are TGTGCCAGCAGTTTATCTCCTAGCGGGCCTACCGCAGATACGCAGTATTTT. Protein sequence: CASSLSPSGPTADTQYF.

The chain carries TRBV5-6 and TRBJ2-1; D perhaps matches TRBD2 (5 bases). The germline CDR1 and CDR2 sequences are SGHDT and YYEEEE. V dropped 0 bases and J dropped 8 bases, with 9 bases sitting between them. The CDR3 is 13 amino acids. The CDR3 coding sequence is TGTGCCAGCAGCTTGGCCCCCGGGGATGAGCAGTTCTTC. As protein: CASSLAPGDEQFF.

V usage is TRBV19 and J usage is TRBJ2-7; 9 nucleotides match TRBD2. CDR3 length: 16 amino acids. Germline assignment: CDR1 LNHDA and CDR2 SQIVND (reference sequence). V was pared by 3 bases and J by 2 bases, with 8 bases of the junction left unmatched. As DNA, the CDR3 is TGTGCCAGTAGTATTTCCGGACTAGCGTTCACCTACGAGCAGTACTTC. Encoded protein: CASSISGLAFTYEQYF.

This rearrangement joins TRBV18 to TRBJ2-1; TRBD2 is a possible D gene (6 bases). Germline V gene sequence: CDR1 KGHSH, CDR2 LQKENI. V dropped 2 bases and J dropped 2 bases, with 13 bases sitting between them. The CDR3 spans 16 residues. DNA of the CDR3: TGTGCCAGCTCACCATCGAGTCGACTAGCCTACAATGAGCAGTTCTTC. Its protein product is CASSPSSRLAYNEQFF. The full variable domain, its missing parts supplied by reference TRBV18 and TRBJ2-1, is NAGVMQNPRHLVRRRGQEARLRCSPMKGHSHVYWYRQLPEEGLKFMVYLQKENIIDESGMPKERFSAEFPKEGPSILRIQQVVRGDSAAYFCASSPSSRLAYNEQFFGPGTRLTVL.

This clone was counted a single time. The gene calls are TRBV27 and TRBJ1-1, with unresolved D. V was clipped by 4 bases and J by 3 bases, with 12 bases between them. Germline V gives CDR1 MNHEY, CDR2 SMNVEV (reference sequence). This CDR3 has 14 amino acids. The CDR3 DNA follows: TGTGCCAGCAGTTGGAATTCTGGGCACACTGAAGCTTTCTTT. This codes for CASSWNSGHTEAFF.

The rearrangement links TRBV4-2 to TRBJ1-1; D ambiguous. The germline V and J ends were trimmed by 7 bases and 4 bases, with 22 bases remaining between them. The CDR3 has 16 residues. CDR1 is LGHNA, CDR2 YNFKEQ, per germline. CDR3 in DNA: TGTGCCAGCAACGAAGTAGAGAGTTGGTATGGCACTGAAGCTTTCTTT. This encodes CASNEVESWYGTEAFF.

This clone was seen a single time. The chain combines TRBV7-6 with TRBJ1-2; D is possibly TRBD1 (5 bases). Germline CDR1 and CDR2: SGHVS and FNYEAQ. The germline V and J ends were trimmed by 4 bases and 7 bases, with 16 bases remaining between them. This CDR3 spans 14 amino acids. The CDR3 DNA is TGTGCCAGCAGCTCAGGACACTTAAGCAGTGGCTACACCTTC. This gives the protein CASSSGHLSSGYTF.

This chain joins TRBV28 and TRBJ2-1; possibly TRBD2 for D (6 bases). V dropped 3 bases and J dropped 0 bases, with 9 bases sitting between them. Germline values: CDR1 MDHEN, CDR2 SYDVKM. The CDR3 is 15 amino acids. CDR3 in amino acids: CASSFIGSSYNEQFF. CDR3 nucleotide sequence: TGTGCCAGCAGTTTTATCGGGAGCTCCTACAATGAGCAGTTCTTC. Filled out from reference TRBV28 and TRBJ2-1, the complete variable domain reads DVKVTQSSRYLVKRTGEKVFLECVQDMDHENMFWYRQDPGLGLRLIYFSYDVKMKEKGDIPEGYSVSREKKERFSLILESASTNQTSMYLCASSFIGSSYNEQFFGPGTRLTVL.

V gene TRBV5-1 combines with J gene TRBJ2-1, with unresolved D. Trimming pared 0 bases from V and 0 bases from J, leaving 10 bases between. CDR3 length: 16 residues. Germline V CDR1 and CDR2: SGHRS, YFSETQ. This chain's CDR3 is CASSLGRFSSYNEQFF. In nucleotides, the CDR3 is TGCGCCAGCAGCTTGGGGCGGTTCAGCTCCTACAATGAGCAGTTCTTC.